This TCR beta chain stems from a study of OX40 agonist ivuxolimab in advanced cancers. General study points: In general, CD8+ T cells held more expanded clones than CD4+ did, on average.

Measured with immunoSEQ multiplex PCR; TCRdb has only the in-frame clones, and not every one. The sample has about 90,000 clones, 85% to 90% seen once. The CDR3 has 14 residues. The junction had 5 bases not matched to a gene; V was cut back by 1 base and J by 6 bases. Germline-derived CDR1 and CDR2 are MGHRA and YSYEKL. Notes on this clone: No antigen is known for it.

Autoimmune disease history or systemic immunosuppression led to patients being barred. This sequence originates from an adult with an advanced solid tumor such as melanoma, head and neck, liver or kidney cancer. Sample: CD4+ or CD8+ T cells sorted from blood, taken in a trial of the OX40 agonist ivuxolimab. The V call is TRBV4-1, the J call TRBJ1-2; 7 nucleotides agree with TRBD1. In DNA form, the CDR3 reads TGCGCCAGCAGCCAAGTTGACAGGGCAAATGGCTACACCTTC. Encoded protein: CASSQVDRANGYTF.